A selection of T cell receptor beta chains follows, all from one sample in a study of T cells in pancreatic ductal adenocarcinoma. Measured with immunoSEQ multiplex PCR; TCRdb has only the in-frame clones, and not every one. The sample gives 97,000 or so clones, roughly 96% of which show up once; roughly 3% is in the top ten. The sequencing sample was made of PBMCs. The origin of the receptors is a human donor with pancreatic ductal adenocarcinoma. The CDR3 runs from the conserved cysteine through the conserved F or W. Fields, in order: CDR3 DNA, CDR3 protein, V gene, clone size, J gene, D gene. The D gene is left open where the match is weak. Clone size appears in some rows only: once, few, many, or a class for an expanded clone.

cdr3_nt: TGTGCCAGCAAGGGACAGGAAGTCTACGAGCAGTACTTC; cdr3_aa: CASKGQEVYEQYF; v_call: TRBV6-1; clone_size: -; j_call: TRBJ2-7; d_call: TRBD1
cdr3_nt: TGTGCCAGCAGCCTCACCTACTCTGGAAACACCATATATTTT; cdr3_aa: CASSLTYSGNTIYF; v_call: TRBV7-2; clone_size: -; j_call: TRBJ1-3; d_call: -
cdr3_nt: TGTGCCAGCAGCTGGGGACAGGGGGCGAAGCAGTACTTC; cdr3_aa: CASSWGQGAKQYF; v_call: TRBV7-9; clone_size: -; j_call: TRBJ2-7; d_call: TRBD1
cdr3_nt: TGTGCCAGCAGCGTTGACAGTTATGGCTACACCTTC; cdr3_aa: CASSVDSYGYTF; v_call: TRBV2; clone_size: -; j_call: TRBJ1-2; d_call: -
cdr3_nt: TGTGCCAGCAGGCAATCCGGGACAGGGGGCAAGGGCTACACCTTC; cdr3_aa: CASRQSGTGGKGYTF; v_call: TRBV5-4; clone_size: -; j_call: TRBJ1-2; d_call: TRBD1
cdr3_nt: TGTGCCAGCAGCTTAGGAGGGACATCACAAGAGACCCAGTACTTC; cdr3_aa: CASSLGGTSQETQYF; v_call: TRBV11-2; clone_size: once; j_call: TRBJ2-5; d_call: -
cdr3_nt: TGTGCCAGCAGCTTAGTGAGGGGGTGGGGCTACGAGCAGTACTTC; cdr3_aa: CASSLVRGWGYEQYF; v_call: TRBV7-2; clone_size: -; j_call: TRBJ2-7; d_call: -
cdr3_nt: TGTGCCAGCAGCTTTTACAGGGCGGTCTACGAGCAGTACTTC; cdr3_aa: CASSFYRAVYEQYF; v_call: TRBV5-6; clone_size: -; j_call: TRBJ2-7; d_call: -
cdr3_nt: TGTGCCAGCAGTCGCCGGACAGAGACTAACTATGGCTACACCTTC; cdr3_aa: CASSRRTETNYGYTF; v_call: TRBV6-1; clone_size: -; j_call: TRBJ1-2; d_call: -
cdr3_nt: TGTGCCAGCAGTGAAACAGGGTCCAATGAAAAACTGTTTTTT; cdr3_aa: CASSETGSNEKLFF; v_call: TRBV25-1; clone_size: few; j_call: TRBJ1-4; d_call: -
cdr3_nt: TGTGCCTGGAGAGGGGCCGACGAAAAACTGTTTTTT; cdr3_aa: CAWRGADEKLFF; v_call: TRBV30; clone_size: once; j_call: TRBJ1-4; d_call: -
cdr3_nt: TGTGCCTGGACTGCGGGGCCGGAGGGCCACAATGAGCAGTTCTTC; cdr3_aa: CAWTAGPEGHNEQFF; v_call: TRBV30; clone_size: -; j_call: TRBJ2-1; d_call: -
cdr3_nt: TGCAGCGTTGAAGGGGGACTAGCGGGCTCGAACACCGGGGAGCTGTTTTTT; cdr3_aa: CSVEGGLAGSNTGELFF; v_call: TRBV29-1; clone_size: -; j_call: TRBJ2-2; d_call: TRBD2
cdr3_nt: TGTGCCAGCAGCGTAGACGGGGGGAACACTGAAGCTTTCTTT; cdr3_aa: CASSVDGGNTEAFF; v_call: TRBV9; clone_size: once; j_call: TRBJ1-1; d_call: -
cdr3_nt: TGTGCCAGCATCACCGGGAACCCCTTCGAGACCCAGTACTTC; cdr3_aa: CASITGNPFETQYF; v_call: TRBV6-6; clone_size: -; j_call: TRBJ2-5; d_call: -
cdr3_nt: TGTGCCAGCAGTGAATCCCACCGACGGACACCGTATGAAGCTTTCTTT; cdr3_aa: CASSESHRRTPYEAFF; v_call: TRBV2; clone_size: -; j_call: TRBJ1-1; d_call: -
cdr3_nt: TGTGCCAGCAGCTTGGTTGTTGCGGGAGGGGAGACCCAGTACTTC; cdr3_aa: CASSLVVAGGETQYF; v_call: TRBV5-4; clone_size: -; j_call: TRBJ2-5; d_call: TRBD2
cdr3_nt: TGTGCCAGCAGCCACAACCGACAGGGCTTGAACATTCAGTACTTC; cdr3_aa: CASSHNRQGLNIQYF; v_call: TRBV11-2; clone_size: -; j_call: TRBJ2-4; d_call: TRBD1
cdr3_nt: TGTGCCAGCAGCTTAGGGATAGCCTTTAATGAAAAACTGTTTTTT; cdr3_aa: CASSLGIAFNEKLFF; v_call: TRBV11-2; clone_size: -; j_call: TRBJ1-4; d_call: -
cdr3_nt: TGTGCCACCGCTATGCGGGCGAACACCGGGGAGCTGTTTTTT; cdr3_aa: CATAMRANTGELFF; v_call: TRBV6-4; clone_size: -; j_call: TRBJ2-2; d_call: -